This TCR beta chain was sequenced during a study of early stage breast cancer tumors. The wider study: Most invasive tumors, about 70% of the 16, were ER+/PR+/HER2-. Study-wide points: Commonly generated sequences made up most enriched TCRB sequences shared between patients.

Concerning this clone itself: Antigen unknown.

The V gene end was trimmed by 11 bases and the J gene end by 8 bases; junction bases not matched to a gene: 12. Germline CDR1 SEHNR, CDR2 FQNEAQ (reference sequence). CDR3 length equals 14 residues. Measured with immunoSEQ multiplex PCR; TCRdb has only the in-frame clones, and not every one. Of tens of thousands of clones in the sample, 60% to 85% were seen once. This TCR was recovered from a person aged 25-39 years with breast cancer. The rearrangement links TRBV7-9 to TRBJ2-1; 10 bases fit TRBD2. What was sequenced was blood. This CDR3 is CAGQTSGSWDEQFF. CDR3 nucleotide sequence: TGTGCCGGCCAGACTAGCGGGTCCTGGGATGAGCAGTTCTTC. Filled out from reference TRBV7-9 and TRBJ2-1, the complete variable domain reads DTGVSQNPRHKITKRGQNVTFRCDPISEHNRLYWYRQTLGQGPEFLTYFQNEAQLEKSRLLSDRFSAERPKGSFSTLEIQRTEQGDSAMYLCAGQTSGSWDEQFFGPGTRLTVL.